The rows below give T cell receptor beta chains drawn from one sample of a study of PD-L1 blockade in urothelial cancer. Method: immunoSEQ multiplex PCR; TCRdb's copy keeps in-frame clones and lacks some. This sample has about 43,000 clones, with roughly 80% found just once. The sequencing used PBMCs, collected around atezolizumab (anti-PD-L1) treatment. All receptors derive from a man aged 55 to 70 with urothelial cancer. Both conserved end residues are trimmed from each CDR3. The order of the fields is J gene, V gene, CDR3 protein.

TRBJ1-1,TRBV2,ASIDDRRTEAF
TRBJ2-2,TRBV27,ASNPGQPWAGELF
TRBJ2-3,TRBV25-1,ASSKDRTGTDTQY
TRBJ2-5,TRBV7-2,ASNLRDRDGETQY
TRBJ2-2,TRBV15,ATSSSGVRRELF
TRBJ2-3,TRBV15,ATATGGVRTDTQY
TRBJ2-3,TRBV19,ASRPPGRGTDTQY
TRBJ2-7,TRBV6-5,ATQPRQGRYEQY
TRBJ1-6,TRBV5-1,ASRDRDSSPLH
TRBJ2-7,TRBV5-1,ASPPEQY
TRBJ2-3,TRBV5-4,ASSLQTDTQY
TRBJ2-7,TRBV29-1,SVASQAN
TRBJ1-1,TRBV9,ASSVSGTNTEAF
TRBJ2-7,TRBV7-2,ASSLLGTGGISYEQY
TRBJ2-5,TRBV5-6,ASSEIGLAGGKETQY
TRBJ2-5,TRBV29-1,SVSAEEETQY
TRBJ2-3,TRBV5-1,ASSIGQTTDTQY
TRBJ1-5,TRBV6-5,ASSKTGMNQPQH
TRBJ2-5,TRBV5-4,ASSLEQTGGQETQY
TRBJ2-7,TRBV20-1,SATFSYEQY
TRBJ2-3,TRBV7-9,ASSRARSRGGIGTDTQY
TRBJ1-1,TRBV6-6,ASRPSDRGRFTEAF
TRBJ2-2,TRBV7-8,ASSLTIRDRAAGELF
TRBJ2-5,TRBV11-2,ASSLERTGGVRETQY
TRBJ1-1,TRBV4-2,ASSPMTERTEAF
TRBJ2-3,TRBV28,ASSRDRDTDTQY
TRBJ2-5,TRBV5-1,ASSAGGFLQETQY
TRBJ2-3,TRBV2,ASSQATDTQY
TRBJ2-1,TRBV19,ASSISLYNEQF
TRBJ2-2,TRBV4-1,ASSQAAGGRDTGELF
TRBJ2-5,TRBV30,AWSGDWGKRETQY
TRBJ2-7,TRBV28,ASISMGGQKYEQY
TRBJ1-6,TRBV7-9,ASSLEQGTNSPLH
TRBJ2-2,TRBV10-3,AISDPSGGPNTGELF
TRBJ1-6,TRBV28,ASSPGRAGSPLH
TRBJ1-4,TRBV14,ASSRGGSEKLF
TRBJ2-7,TRBV6-5,ASRYTGQSTYEQY
TRBJ1-1,TRBV28,ASSQGDTEAF
TRBJ1-4,TRBV7-9,ASSSPNRGGEKLF
TRBJ2-7,TRBV7-9,ASSLAGQGRNEQY
TRBJ2-4,TRBV28,ASRSLDGGGYIQY
TRBJ1-1,TRBV29-1,SVEDPAGLEAF
TRBJ1-5,TRBV19,ASSIDFTGKFSQPQH
TRBJ1-1,TRBV5-6,ASSYNSEAF
TRBJ1-6,TRBV4-1,ASSQGQTSSYNSPLH
TRBJ2-7,TRBV19,ASSIGGLTYEQY
TRBJ2-4,TRBV7-6,ASSKGQGNIQY
TRBJ2-5,TRBV4-1,ASSQDFRFGETQY
TRBJ2-3,TRBV27,ASRTTGPTDTQY
TRBJ1-3,TRBV19,ASRQGFNRDTIY
TRBJ1-4,TRBV10-3,AISEKGQGGEKLF
TRBJ1-6,TRBV27,ASSVGTGGNSPLH
TRBJ2-7,TRBV28,ASSLTKRAY
TRBJ2-3,TRBV11-3,ASSLRDRATDTQY
TRBJ2-7,TRBV11-2,ASSPSGEQY
TRBJ2-2,TRBV19,ASSFGRANTGELF
TRBJ2-1,TRBV5-1,ASSLQKPPGLAGGTDFGDEQF
TRBJ1-1,TRBV7-6,ASSSDPAGTEAF
TRBJ2-3,TRBV5-5,ASSLRQGTDTQY
TRBJ2-2,TRBV6-1,ASSGGLVTGELF